The 20 T cell receptor beta chains reported below all come from one sample, sequenced in a study of cytomegalovirus exposure and HLA in healthy donors. Primers for the PCR totalled 60 Vbeta and 13 Jbeta. TCRdb's table, derived via immunoSEQ multiplex PCR, lists solely in-frame clones and lacks some. The sample yields some 65,000 clones, around 68% seen once. The sequenced sample was PBMCs. These receptors were obtained from a young woman in good health and CMV-seronegative.

This clone was detected a few times. The V gene is TRBV27, the J gene TRBJ2-7, with 8 bases aligning to TRBD2. Trimming cost V 7 bases and J 3 bases; bases outside gene matches: 11. The CDR3 extends over 15 amino acids. Germline V gives CDR1 MNHEY, CDR2 SMNVEV (reference sequence). CDR3 in DNA: TGTGCCAGCACTCGAGCGGGGGCCGCTGTCTACGAGCAGTACTTC. Its protein is CASTRAGAAVYEQYF.

The genes are TRBV28 and TRBJ2-5, with D unresolved. V was pared by 6 bases and J by 5 bases, with 7 bases between. The CDR3 is 11 residues long. Germline V gene sequence: CDR1 MDHEN, CDR2 SYDVKM. CDR3 DNA: TGTGCCAGCAGGAGAGTGGAGACCCAGTACTTC. As protein: CASRRVETQYF.

The V call is TRBV4-2, the J call TRBJ1-4, with TRBD1 identical over 12 bases. V shed 0 bases and J 11 bases; nucleotides not matched to a gene: 10. This CDR3 contains 17 residues. CDR1 and CDR2 from the germline V gene are LGHNA and YNFKEQ. This CDR3 reads CASSQETPGQGATKLFF. Written as DNA, the CDR3 is TGTGCCAGCAGCCAAGAAACCCCGGGACAGGGGGCGACCAAACTGTTTTTT.

CDR3 in DNA: TGTGCCAGCAGCCCCGGACAGGCAGGGGGTAACTATGGCTACACCTTC. It encodes CASSPGQAGGNYGYTF. This rearrangement joins TRBV5-4 to TRBJ1-2; 7 nucleotides align to TRBD1. With 4 bases clipped from V and 1 base from J, the junction kept 10 bases outside the gene matches. From germline, CDR1 is SGHNT and CDR2 YYREEE (reference sequence). The CDR3 is 16 amino acids.

The table lists this clone with a few counts. This chain joins TRBV5-6 and TRBJ2-7; 9 nucleotides agree with TRBD1. This CDR3 region has 15 residues. CDR1 SGHDT and CDR2 YYEEEE come from the germline V gene. J gave up 2 bases and V 1 base, and 4 bases lay outside the gene matches. CDR3 sequence: CASSLRWDRAYEQYF. CDR3 bases: TGTGCCAGCAGCTTGAGGTGGGACAGGGCCTACGAGCAGTACTTC.

Points on this clone: Other nucleotide sequences from this sample produce the same CDR3. V gene TRBV5-4 combines with J gene TRBJ1-1; D is possibly TRBD1 (6 bases). V was trimmed by 4 bases and J by 1 base, leaving 17 bases between them. The CDR3 sequence is 16 residues long. The germline CDR1 and CDR2 sequences are SGHNT and YYREEE (reference sequence). The CDR3 loop reads CASSIGGARGNTEAFF. In DNA form, the CDR3 reads TGTGCCAGCAGCATTGGGGGGGCGCGGGGGAACACTGAAGCTTTCTTT.

J is TRBJ1-4 and V is TRBV9, with a tentative D call TRBD1 (6 bases). CDR1 is SGDLS, CDR2 YYNGEE, per germline. Deletions cut 0 bases from V and 7 bases from J, with 13 bases between. This CDR3 region has 15 residues. CDR3 DNA sequence: TGTGCCAGCAGCGTAGGCTGGGGGCGGGCTGAAAAACTGTTTTTT. Its translation: CASSVGWGRAEKLFF. Supplemented by reference TRBV9 and TRBJ1-4, the full variable domain reads DSGVTQTPKHLITATGQRVTLRCSPRSGDLSVYWYQQSLDQGLQFLIQYYNGEERAKGNILERFSAQQFPDLHSELNLSSLELGDSALYFCASSVGWGRAEKLFFGSGTQLSVL.

The CDR3 DNA sequence: TGTGCCAGCAGCGTAGGTGGGACAGAGAATTCACCCCTCCACTTT. Protein: CASSVGGTENSPLHF. This rearrangement joins TRBV9 to TRBJ1-6; TRBD1 matches at 7 bases. CDR1 is SGDLS and CDR2 is YYNGEE in the germline V gene. CDR3 size: 15 residues. Trimming at V came to 0 bases and at J to 7 bases, leaving 4 bases not matched to a gene.

The chain has TRBV30 and TRBJ1-5, with D possibly being TRBD1 (6 bases). This CDR3 spans 13 amino acids. V shed 6 bases and J shed 3 bases, with 12 bases lying between them. CDR1 is GTSNPN and CDR2 is SVGIG in the germline V gene (reference sequence). The CDR3 sequence: CACSWTVNQPQHF. The CDR3 DNA is TGTGCCTGTAGCTGGACAGTCAATCAGCCCCAGCATTTT.

V gene TRBV2 combines with J gene TRBJ1-4; 9 bases align to TRBD1. V lost 5 bases and J lost 0; bases outside the gene matches: 4. The CDR3 extends over 16 amino acids. Per the germline V gene, CDR1 is SNHLY and CDR2 is FYNNEI. The CDR3 protein is CASSTQGAATNEKLFF. The DNA of the CDR3 is TGTGCCAGCAGTACACAGGGGGCGGCAACTAATGAAAAACTGTTTTTT.

This sequence joins TRBV14 and TRBJ1-2; no reliable D call. The germline CDR1 and CDR2 sequences are SGHDN and FVKESK. V shed 2 bases and J shed 5 bases, with 6 bases lying between them. This CDR3 has 12 amino acids. Here the CDR3 reads CASSQTQYGYTF. CDR3 bases: TGTGCCAGCAGCCAAACGCAGTATGGCTACACCTTC.

As DNA, the CDR3 is TGTGCCAGCAGCTTGGGGGGACAGTACAATGAGCAGTTCTTC. It is translated as CASSLGGQYNEQFF. The chain recombines TRBV7-3 with TRBJ2-1; tentative D call: TRBD1 (7 bases). Germline values: CDR1 SGHTA, CDR2 FQGTGA. This CDR3 is built from 14 residues. V was cut by 3 bases and J by 4 bases, with 10 bases left in between.

Regarding this clone: The junction does not match germline at one end; this may be a read error. The chain joins TRBV5-8 to TRBJ1-6, with D maybe TRBD1 (6 bases). This CDR3 has 11 residues. The germline V gene encodes CDR1 SGHTS and CDR2 YDEGEE. The CDR3 here is CASSFGQRRYF. The CDR3 bases are TGTGCCAGCAGCTTCGGACAGCGCCGTTACTTT.

This clone was detected only once. The CDR3 does not close with the conserved phenylalanine or tryptophan, likely indicating a read error. The chain links TRBV6-5 to TRBJ2-3; tentative D call: TRBD2 (6 bases). The CDR3 has 16 residues. Germline loops: CDR1 MNHEY, CDR2 SVGAGI. Trimming stripped 2 bases from V and 3 bases from J, with 15 bases between. CDR3 nucleotides: TGTGCCAGCAGTTACGTCGGGGGTGGGGTGACAGATACGCAGTATGTT. Protein product: CASSYVGGGVTDTQYV.

The chain is built from TRBV4-1 and TRBJ2-3; 7 bases agree with TRBD2. This CDR3 contains 18 residues. The V gene's germline CDR1 is MGHRA and CDR2 YSYEKL. V shed 1 base, J shed 2 bases, and the junction held 12 bases outside the gene matches. In DNA form, the CDR3 reads TGCGCCAGCAGCCAAGTGGGGGGGAGACTGTCCCCCACAGATACGCAGTATTTT. The encoded protein is CASSQVGGRLSPTDTQYF.

The chain uses TRBV9 and TRBJ2-1; TRBD2 agrees at 9 bases. Germline assignment: CDR1 SGDLS and CDR2 YYNGEE. The V segment lost 2 bases and the J segment 5 bases; nucleotides outside the gene matches: 11. CDR3 size: 17 residues. CDR3 DNA sequence: TGTGCCAGCAGCGTTATTCCGGGACTAGCTATAGACAATGAGCAGTTCTTC. This encodes CASSVIPGLAIDNEQFF. The whole variable domain, filled in from reference TRBV9 and TRBJ2-1, reads DSGVTQTPKHLITATGQRVTLRCSPRSGDLSVYWYQQSLDQGLQFLIQYYNGEERAKGNILERFSAQQFPDLHSELNLSSLELGDSALYFCASSVIPGLAIDNEQFFGPGTRLTVL.

The chain employs TRBV14 and TRBJ1-1; a weak D match, TRBD1 (5 bases). V was pared by 3 bases and J by 1 base, with 12 bases between. CDR1 is SGHDN, CDR2 FVKESK, per germline. The CDR3 covers 15 residues. DNA of the CDR3: TGTGCCAGCAGCCACTCCGGACAAGGGAACACTGAAGCTTTCTTT. Its protein product is CASSHSGQGNTEAFF.

The rearrangement links TRBV19 to TRBJ2-7; 8 bases agree with TRBD1. Germline values: CDR1 LNHDA, CDR2 SQIVND (reference sequence). With 4 bases clipped from V and 5 bases from J, the junction kept 7 bases outside the gene matches. There are 14 residues in the CDR3. CDR3 sequence reads: CASSTRQGRNEQYF. Written as DNA, the CDR3 is TGTGCCAGTAGTACTAGACAGGGGCGGAACGAGCAGTACTTC.

CDR3 nucleotide sequence: TGTGCCAGCTCACCACCTGGACTCCGAGAGGTTGAAAAACTGTTTTTT. It translates to CASSPPGLREVEKLFF. The V and J genes are TRBV18 and TRBJ1-4; no reliable D call. The CDR3 has 16 residues. V lost 0 bases, J lost 7 bases, and 15 bases lay in between. From germline, CDR1 is KGHSH and CDR2 LQKENI.

V usage is TRBV7-3 and J usage is TRBJ1-4, with D possibly TRBD1 on 6 matching bases. CDR1 is SGHTA and CDR2 is FQGTGA in the germline V gene. The CDR3 loop spans 15 amino acids. V was trimmed by 1 base and J by 8 bases, leaving 14 bases between them. The CDR3 DNA is TGTGCCAGCAGCTTAAGCGGGGGGCAGGGAGAAAAACTGTTTTTT. It yields the protein CASSLSGGQGEKLFF.